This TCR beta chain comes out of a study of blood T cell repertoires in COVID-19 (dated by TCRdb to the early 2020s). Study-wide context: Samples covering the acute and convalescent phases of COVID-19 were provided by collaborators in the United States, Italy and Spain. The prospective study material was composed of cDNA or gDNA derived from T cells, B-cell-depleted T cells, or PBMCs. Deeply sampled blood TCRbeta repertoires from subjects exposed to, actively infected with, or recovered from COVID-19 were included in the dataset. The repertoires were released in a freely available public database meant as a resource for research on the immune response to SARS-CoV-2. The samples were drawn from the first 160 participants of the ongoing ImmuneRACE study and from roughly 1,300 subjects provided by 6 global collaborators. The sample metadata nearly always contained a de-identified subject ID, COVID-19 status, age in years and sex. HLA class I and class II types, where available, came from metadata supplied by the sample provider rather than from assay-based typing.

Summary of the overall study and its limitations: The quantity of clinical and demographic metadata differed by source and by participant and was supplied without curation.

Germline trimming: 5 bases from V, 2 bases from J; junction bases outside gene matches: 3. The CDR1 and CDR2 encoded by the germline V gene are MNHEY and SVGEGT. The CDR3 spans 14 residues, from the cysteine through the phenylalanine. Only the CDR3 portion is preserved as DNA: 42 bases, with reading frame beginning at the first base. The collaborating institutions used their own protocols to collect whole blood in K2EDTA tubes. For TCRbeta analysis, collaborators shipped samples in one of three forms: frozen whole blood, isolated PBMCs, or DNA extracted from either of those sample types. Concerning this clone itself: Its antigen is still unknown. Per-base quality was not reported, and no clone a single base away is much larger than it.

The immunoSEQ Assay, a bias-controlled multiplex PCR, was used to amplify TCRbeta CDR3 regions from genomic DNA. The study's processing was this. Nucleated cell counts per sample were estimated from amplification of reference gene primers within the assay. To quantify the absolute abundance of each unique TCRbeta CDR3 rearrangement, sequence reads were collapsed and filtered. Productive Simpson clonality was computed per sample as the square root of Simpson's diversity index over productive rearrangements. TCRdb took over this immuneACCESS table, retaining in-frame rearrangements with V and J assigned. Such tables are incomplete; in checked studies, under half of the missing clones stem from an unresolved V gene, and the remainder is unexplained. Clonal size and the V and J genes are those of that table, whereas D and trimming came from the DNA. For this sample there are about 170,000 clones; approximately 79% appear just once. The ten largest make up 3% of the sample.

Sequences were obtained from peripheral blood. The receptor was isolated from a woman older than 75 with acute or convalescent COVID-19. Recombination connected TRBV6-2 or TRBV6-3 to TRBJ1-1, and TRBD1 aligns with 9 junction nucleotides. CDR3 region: CASSDRGTNTEAFF. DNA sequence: TGTGCCAGCAGTGACAGGGGGACCAACACTGAAGCTTTCTTT.